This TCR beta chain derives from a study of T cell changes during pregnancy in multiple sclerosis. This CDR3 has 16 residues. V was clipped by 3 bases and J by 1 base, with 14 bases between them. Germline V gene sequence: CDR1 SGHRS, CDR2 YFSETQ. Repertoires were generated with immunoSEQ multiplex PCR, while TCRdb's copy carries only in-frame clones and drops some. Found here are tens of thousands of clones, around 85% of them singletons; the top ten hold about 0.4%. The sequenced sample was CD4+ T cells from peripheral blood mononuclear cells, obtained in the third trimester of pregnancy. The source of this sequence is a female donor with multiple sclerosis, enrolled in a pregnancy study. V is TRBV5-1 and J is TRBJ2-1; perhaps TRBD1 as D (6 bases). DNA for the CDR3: TGCGCCAGCAGCTCGACAGGACAATCATCCTACAATGAGCAGTTCTTC. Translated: CASSSTGQSSYNEQFF.